The 4 T cell receptor beta chains presented below share a single source sample, sequenced in a study of blood T cell repertoires in COVID-19 (TCRdb year 2020). Library preparation employed the immunoSEQ multiplex PCR assay. This is the immuneACCESS table as TCRdb keeps it, with only in-frame sequences that have V and J called. A part of the clones is gone; compared with another copy, unresolved V genes explain less than half, and the rest is unexplained. The sample profile shows 200,000 to 300,000 clones; approximately 86% of them were found once. The ten largest account for under 3% of the sample. What was sequenced was PBMCs or T cells enriched from blood (not recorded which). The receptors stem from a woman between 18 and 29 years old who had recovered from COVID-19.

V and J are TRBV19 and TRBJ2-1; 7 bases align to TRBD2. This CDR3 spans 15 amino acids. Looked up from germline, CDR1 is LNHDA and CDR2 is SQIVND (reference sequence). V gave up 4 bases and J gave up 2 bases; unmatched junction bases: 5. The CDR3 DNA reads as TGTGCCAGTAGTAGGGGGGGGTCGCCCTACAATGAGCAGTTCTTC. This translates into CASSRGGSPYNEQFF.

V usage is TRBV13 and J usage is TRBJ2-1; D is possibly TRBD2 (5 bases). Germline lookup yields CDR1 PRHDT and CDR2 FYEKMQ (reference sequence). Trimming left V 2 bases short and J 3 bases short, with 11 bases between. This CDR3 spans 15 amino acids. The CDR3 nucleotides read TGTGCCAGCAGCTTAATGCCAGCGGACTACAATGAGCAGTTCTTC. Its protein is CASSLMPADYNEQFF.

The chain combines TRBV18 with TRBJ1-6, with TRBD1 identical over 12 bases. Germline CDR1 and CDR2: KGHSH and LQKENI. There are 17 residues in the CDR3. The ends lost 1 base at V and 10 bases at J; junction bases unmatched: 8. CDR3 sequence: CASSPRTGTGGPSPLHF. The DNA for the CDR3 is TGTGCCAGCTCACCACGAACGGGGACAGGGGGCCCGTCACCCCTCCACTTT.

The rearrangement uses TRBV7-6 and TRBJ2-3, with D possibly matching TRBD2 (6 bases). The V and J ends lost 1 base and 5 bases respectively, with 16 bases between them. The CDR3 sequence is 16 residues long. From germline, CDR1 is SGHVS and CDR2 FNYEAQ. The CDR3 DNA is TGTGCCAGCAGCTTAGGTCCGGGACTCAGAGGAGATACGCAGTATTTT. This sequence encodes CASSLGPGLRGDTQYF.